The rows below give T cell receptor beta chains drawn from one sample of a study of CD8 T cells in ankylosing spondylitis. TCRdb fed the 5' RACE reads into MiXCR, producing one record per CDR3 protein. The sample has under 35,000 distinct CDR3 sequences, about 7.2% seen once; the top ten hold roughly a tenth. The sample comprised blood, either unsorted or a sorted T cell fraction (not recorded which). The receptors were sampled from a male donor with ankylosing spondylitis or in good health (not recorded which). Both conserved end residues are trimmed from each CDR3. Each record gives: V gene, J gene, CDR3 protein.

V gene: TRBV12-3/TRBV12-4
J gene: TRBJ1-5
CDR3 protein: ASRSTGNQPQH

V gene: TRBV7-9
J gene: TRBJ2-2
CDR3 protein: ASSLAAGELF

V gene: TRBV20-1
J gene: TRBJ2-3
CDR3 protein: FWGQASGMTDTQY

V gene: TRBV24-1
J gene: TRBJ2-7
CDR3 protein: ATSGGAFYEQY

V gene: TRBV20-1
J gene: TRBJ2-5
CDR3 protein: SAPLRTSGPSRPQETQY

V gene: TRBV20-1
J gene: TRBJ2-1
CDR3 protein: SARVAIHEQF

V gene: TRBV5-1
J gene: TRBJ1-6
CDR3 protein: ASRQSGAPNSPLH

V gene: TRBV12-3/TRBV12-4
J gene: TRBJ2-3
CDR3 protein: ASSFPYTDTQY

V gene: TRBV18
J gene: TRBJ2-3
CDR3 protein: ASSPTVLASTDTQY

V gene: TRBV29-1
J gene: TRBJ2-5
CDR3 protein: SGLQSTETQY

V gene: TRBV20-1
J gene: TRBJ2-3
CDR3 protein: SATPSGRVPFTDTQY

V gene: TRBV6-2/TRBV6-3
J gene: TRBJ2-2
CDR3 protein: ASGTLRPAGNTGELF

V gene: TRBV28
J gene: TRBJ1-2
CDR3 protein: ASNRPPPGYGYT

V gene: TRBV6-1
J gene: TRBJ1-5
CDR3 protein: ASGTLRGQPQH

V gene: TRBV20-1
J gene: TRBJ1-2
CDR3 protein: SARKQGAHGGYT

V gene: TRBV20-1
J gene: TRBJ2-5
CDR3 protein: SASPTASQETQY

V gene: TRBV2
J gene: TRBJ2-1
CDR3 protein: ASSGTSGRKPTTDEQF

V gene: TRBV7-2
J gene: TRBJ2-1
CDR3 protein: ASSVGRSNEQF

V gene: TRBV5-4
J gene: TRBJ2-7
CDR3 protein: ASSRQGDLSYEQY

V gene: TRBV18
J gene: TRBJ1-3
CDR3 protein: ASSSTPTASGNTIY

V gene: TRBV12-3/TRBV12-4
J gene: TRBJ2-2
CDR3 protein: ASRFTGHTGELF

V gene: TRBV6-1
J gene: TRBJ2-3
CDR3 protein: ASSERPGYSTDTQY

V gene: TRBV18
J gene: TRBJ2-5
CDR3 protein: ASSPDQETQY

V gene: TRBV5-1
J gene: TRBJ2-1
CDR3 protein: ASSTSGFNNEQF

V gene: TRBV20-1
J gene: TRBJ2-3
CDR3 protein: SAPRGGVSTDTQY

V gene: TRBV7-3
J gene: TRBJ2-1
CDR3 protein: ASSLSPRAGASYNEQF

V gene: TRBV5-1
J gene: TRBJ2-2
CDR3 protein: ASSLVGTSNTGELF

V gene: TRBV10-2
J gene: TRBJ2-5
CDR3 protein: ASSGASGTGGETQY

V gene: TRBV5-1
J gene: TRBJ2-7
CDR3 protein: ASSLVGPHEQY

V gene: TRBV7-2
J gene: TRBJ2-7
CDR3 protein: ASSLEVSKGSYEQY

V gene: TRBV5-1
J gene: TRBJ2-1
CDR3 protein: ASSLGGASGNEQF

V gene: TRBV12-3/TRBV12-4
J gene: TRBJ2-2
CDR3 protein: ASRRNTGELF

V gene: TRBV6-4
J gene: TRBJ2-1
CDR3 protein: ASRAQAGGYNEQF

V gene: TRBV18
J gene: TRBJ2-7
CDR3 protein: ASSTGQRGNEQY

V gene: TRBV19
J gene: TRBJ2-5
CDR3 protein: ASSLPGSGETQY